A selection of T cell receptor beta chains follows, all from one sample in a study of T cells in Graves' hyperthyroidism and ophthalmopathy. TCRdb re-derived calls from the multiplex PCR reads in MiXCR, one entry per CDR3 protein. In the table there are hundreds of thousands of distinct CDR3 sequences, 12% to 15% of which are singletons. The sequenced sample was blood. These receptors came from a woman aged 18-29 years with Graves' hyperthyroidism. The CDR3 runs from the conserved cysteine through the conserved F or W. D genes are given only for firm matches. Only part of the rows carry a size: once, few, many, or a class if the clone is expanded.

d_call,clone_size,j_call,v_call,cdr3_nt,cdr3_aa
TRBD1,once,TRBJ2-5,TRBV4-1,TGCGCCAGCAGCCACACGACAGGGACGGGAGAGACCCAGTACTTC,CASSHTTGTGETQYF
NA,NA,TRBJ1-6,TRBV30,TGTGCCTGGACGGACTGGACTAATTCACCCCTCCACTTT,CAWTDWTNSPLHF
TRBD2,many,TRBJ2-3,TRBV12-3/TRBV12-4,TGTGCCAGCAGTTCGGGACTAGCGGGGAGCGGCAACACAGATACGCAGTATTTT,CASSSGLAGSGNTDTQYF
TRBD1,NA,TRBJ2-7,TRBV6-6,TGTGCCAGCAGTTACTCGCGCAGGGGGTTAAACTACGAGCAGTACTTC,CASSYSRRGLNYEQYF
NA,NA,TRBJ1-4,TRBV19,TGTGCCAGTAGTATCGGGGCAGGGGCTAATGAAAAACTGTTTTTT,CASSIGAGANEKLFF
NA,NA,TRBJ2-7,TRBV6-1,TGTGCCAGCAGTACGACAGGCCCCTCCTACGAGCAGTACTTC,CASSTTGPSYEQYF
NA,many,TRBJ2-2,TRBV12-3/TRBV12-4,TGTGCCAGCTCTAGGGACGGGTTGATCGCCGGGGAGCTGTTTTTT,CASSRDGLIAGELFF
NA,few,TRBJ2-1,TRBV27,TGTGCCAGCAAAGTCCCCAATGGCAATGAGCAGTTCTTC,CASKVPNGNEQFF
TRBD2,few,TRBJ2-2,TRBV4-1,TGCGCCAGCAGCCGAGCCCCGGGACTAGCGTACGGGGAGCTGTTTTTT,CASSRAPGLAYGELFF
TRBD2,many,TRBJ2-1,TRBV6-1,TGTGCCAGCAGTTCGTATGGACTAGCTATTTACAATGAGCAGTTCTTC,CASSSYGLAIYNEQFF
NA,NA,TRBJ1-1,TRBV20-1,TGCAGTGCTAGAGATCGCAAGAACACTGAAGCTTTCTTT,CSARDRKNTEAFF
NA,NA,TRBJ2-1,TRBV20-1,TGCAGTGCCGTCACCAGTGAGCAGTTCTTC,CSAVTSEQFF
TRBD2,NA,TRBJ2-3,TRBV6-9,TGTGCCAGCAGATTAGCGGGAGTGGGGCGGGGCACAGATACGCAGTATTTT,CASRLAGVGRGTDTQYF
NA,many,TRBJ2-1,TRBV12-3/TRBV12-4,TGTGCCAGCAGTTTAGTCGGGGTCTCGGAGCAGTTCTTC,CASSLVGVSEQFF
TRBD1,few,TRBJ2-5,TRBV30,TGTGCCTGGAGTACAAGGGACAGGGGGAAAGGACAGTACTTC,CAWSTRDRGKGQYF
TRBD1,few,TRBJ1-4,TRBV28,TGTGCCAGCAGTACTCCGGGACAGGGGCACGAAAAACTGTTTTTT,CASSTPGQGHEKLFF
NA,NA,TRBJ2-3,TRBV6-1,TGTGCCAGTTCAATTACCGTTGCAGATACGCAGTATTTT,CASSITVADTQYF
NA,few,TRBJ2-1,TRBV6-1,TGTGCCAGCAGCCCAGGAGAGGGGAGCTCCTACAATGAGCAGTTCTTC,CASSPGEGSSYNEQFF
TRBD1,NA,TRBJ1-1,TRBV6-1,TGTGCCAGCAGTTACCAGGGGGCACAGGTTAGCACTGAAGCTTTCTTT,CASSYQGAQVSTEAFF
NA,many,TRBJ1-5,TRBV18,TGTGCCAGCTCCCCCGAAGGGGGGAATCAGCCCCAGCATTTT,CASSPEGGNQPQHF
NA,many,TRBJ1-5,TRBV11-2,TGTGCCAGCAGCTTAGATTGGCCGGGCGGACAGCCCCAGCATTTT,CASSLDWPGGQPQHF
TRBD1,few,TRBJ1-5,TRBV9,TGTGCCAGCAGCGTAGGGGAACACCGGGACAGGGTGGGCAATCAGCCCCAGCATTTT,CASSVGEHRDRVGNQPQHF
NA,many,TRBJ1-1,TRBV7-9,TGTGCCAGCAGCGTGGGACTCCAGAACACTGAAGCTTTCTTT,CASSVGLQNTEAFF
NA,many,TRBJ1-4,TRBV28,TGTGCCAGCAGTTTAGCAGACCGGCTGGGCGAAAAACTGTTTTTT,CASSLADRLGEKLFF
NA,many,TRBJ2-2,TRBV18,TGTGCCAGCACGGGACATCCTGGGAAGGGGGAGCTGTTTTTT,CASTGHPGKGELFF
NA,NA,TRBJ2-1,TRBV27,TGTGCCAGCAGTTCTTCAGACTGGGGCTCCTACAATGAGCAGTTCTTC,CASSSSDWGSYNEQFF
NA,many,TRBJ2-3,TRBV3-1,TGTGCCAGCAGTCCGTGGTTGTTTAGCCCTAGCACAGATACGCAGTATTTT,CASSPWLFSPSTDTQYF
NA,few,TRBJ2-1,TRBV12-3/TRBV12-4,TGTGCCAGCAGCCGGCTCGGGGATTACAATGAGCAGTTCTTC,CASSRLGDYNEQFF